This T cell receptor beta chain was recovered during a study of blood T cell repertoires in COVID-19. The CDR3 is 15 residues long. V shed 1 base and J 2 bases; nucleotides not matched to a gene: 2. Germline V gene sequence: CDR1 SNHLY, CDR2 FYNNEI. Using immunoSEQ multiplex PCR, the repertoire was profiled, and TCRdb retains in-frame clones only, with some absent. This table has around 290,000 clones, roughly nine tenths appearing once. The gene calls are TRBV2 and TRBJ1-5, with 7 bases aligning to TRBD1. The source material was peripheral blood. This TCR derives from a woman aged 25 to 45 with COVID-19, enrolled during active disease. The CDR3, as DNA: TGTGCCAGCAGTGAAGGGGGGACAGGCAATCAGCCCCAGCATTTT. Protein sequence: CASSEGGTGNQPQHF.